These 30 T cell receptor beta chains originate from one sample sequenced in a study of shared clonotypes between healthy human individuals (TCRdb year 2020). Receptor libraries were prepared by the immunoSEQ multiplex PCR assay. The clones in this table, taken by TCRdb from immuneACCESS, are in-frame only. Not every clone is retained; where verified, under half of the shortfall comes from an unresolved V gene, and the cause of the rest is unknown. The table for this sample lists about 2.3 million clones; 85% to 95% of them were counted only once. The top ten clones comprise 0.35% to 0.45% of the sample. Sequencing was performed on naive CD4+ T cells from PBMCs. In the paper's terms, the cell subset or site label means: CD45RA+ positively selected. Receptors were obtained from a man aged 18 to 30 in good health. Some clones in this sample may be carry-over from other donors' samples.

The V gene is TRBV9, the J gene TRBJ2-1; 10 bases fit TRBD2. The V and J ends lost 1 base and 8 bases, in that order; junction bases with no gene match: 3. The CDR3 has 14 amino acids. Germline assignment: CDR1 SGDLS and CDR2 YYNGEE. The CDR3 DNA reads TGTGCCAGCAGCGTACTAGCGGGAGATGATGAGCAGTTCTTC. This gives the protein CASSVLAGDDEQFF.

A single count supports this clone. V and J are TRBV7-2 and TRBJ1-5; the D gene is possibly TRBD1 (5 bases). Between the trimmed V and J ends, which lost 5 bases and 4 bases, there was a span of 12 bases. Per the germline V gene, CDR1 is SGHTA and CDR2 is FQGNSA. The CDR3 sequence is 14 residues long. CDR3 sequence: CASSPGQWNQPQHF. The CDR3 bases are TGTGCCAGCAGCCCAGGGCAGTGGAATCAGCCCCAGCATTTT. The complete variable domain, with remaining parts taken from reference TRBV7-2 and TRBJ1-5, reads GAGVSQSPSNKVTEKGKDVELRCDPISGHTALYWYRQSLGQGLEFLIYFQGNSAPDKSGLPSDRFSAERTGGSVSTLTIQRTQQEDSAVYLCASSPGQWNQPQHFGDGTRLSIL.

V gene TRBV19 combines with J gene TRBJ1-1; the D is unclear. V lost 1 base and J lost 3, with 6 bases in between. The CDR3 extends over 13 amino acids. Germline-derived CDR1 and CDR2 are LNHDA and SQIVND (reference sequence). The CDR3 DNA reads TGTGCCAGTAGTATAGGCCACCACACTGAAGCTTTCTTT. Its translation is CASSIGHHTEAFF.

The chain employs TRBV9 and TRBJ2-5; possibly TRBD2 for D (5 bases). There are 14 residues in the CDR3. V was pared by 4 bases and J by 5 bases, with 15 bases between. Germline CDR1 reads SGDLS; CDR2 reads YYNGEE. The CDR3 DNA sequence: TGTGCCAGCAGCCCGCGGACTTTCCCGGAGACCCAGTACTTC. This encodes CASSPRTFPETQYF.

The V and J genes are TRBV7-7 and TRBJ1-4; a possible D gene is TRBD1 (5 bases). V was cut by 3 bases and J by 10 bases, with 12 bases left in between. CDR1 and CDR2 from the germline V gene are SSHAT and FNYEAQ (reference sequence). This CDR3 is 13 amino acids long. CDR3 loop: CASSFSTGGKLFF. The CDR3 DNA reads TGTGCCAGCAGCTTTAGCACAGGCGGAAAACTGTTTTTT.

The V gene is TRBV9, the J gene TRBJ2-1; TRBD2 matches 11 bases. Germline values: CDR1 SGDLS, CDR2 YYNGEE. The CDR3 runs to 15 residues. Losses at the gene ends were 4 bases for V and 8 bases for J; bases not matched to a gene: 8. The CDR3 DNA follows: TGTGCCAGCAGCCTAAGGGGGGGACTAGCGGATGAGCAGTTCTTC. Its protein product is CASSLRGGLADEQFF.

The chain combines TRBV11-2 with TRBJ1-1; possible D gene TRBD1, 5 bases. This CDR3 comprises 13 residues. From germline, CDR1 is SGHAT and CDR2 FQNNGV. Trimming removed 6 bases from V and 2 bases from J, with 10 bases in between. The CDR3 here is CASRSRENTEAFF. In nucleotides, the CDR3 is TGTGCCAGCAGGTCCAGGGAAAACACTGAAGCTTTCTTT.

This clone was found once. V is TRBV28 and J is TRBJ2-5; 9 bases are shared with TRBD1. This CDR3 has 17 residues. Germline V lookup: CDR1 MDHEN, CDR2 SYDVKM. The V segment lost 4 bases and the J segment 1 base; nucleotides outside the gene matches: 10. CDR3 DNA: TGTGCCAGCAGTTCCCCCCGGTACAGGGGGCCCCAAGAGACCCAGTACTTC. It is translated as CASSSPRYRGPQETQYF.

Comment on this clone: Mismatch with germline at one junction end may stem from a read error. The chain links TRBV19 to TRBJ2-1; D is perhaps TRBD1 (5 bases). CDR1 is LNHDA, CDR2 SQIVND, per germline (reference sequence). The CDR3 has 16 amino acids. Written as DNA, the CDR3 is TGTGCCAGTAGTCTAGACCGACAGACAGCGCTGAATGAGCAGTTCTTC. Protein: CASSLDRQTALNEQFF.

The V and J genes are TRBV2 and TRBJ1-2; possibly TRBD1 for D (5 bases). The germline V gene encodes CDR1 SNHLY and CDR2 FYNNEI. V was pared by 4 bases and J by 0 bases, with 12 bases between. This CDR3 has 15 residues. Here the CDR3 DNA reads TGTGCCAGCAGTGTGAGGGACCTAGCTAACTATGGCTACACCTTC. Encoded protein: CASSVRDLANYGYTF. The complete variable domain, with remaining parts taken from reference TRBV2 and TRBJ1-2, reads EPEVTQTPSHQVTQMGQEVILRCVPISNHLYFYWYRQILGQKVEFLVSFYNNEISEKSEIFDDQFSVERPDGSNFTLKIRSTKLEDSAMYFCASSVRDLANYGYTFGSGTRLTVV.

The chain couples TRBV27 to TRBJ2-1, with D hard to call. The CDR3 is 12 amino acids. V was clipped by 5 bases and J by 10 bases, with 12 bases between them. Germline V gene sequence: CDR1 MNHEY, CDR2 SMNVEV (reference sequence). The CDR3 loop reads CASSPQLSEQFF. The CDR3 bases are TGTGCCAGCAGTCCCCAGTTATCCGAGCAGTTCTTC.

V gene TRBV5-4 combines with J gene TRBJ2-1; 11 positions agree with TRBD2. CDR1 SGHNT and CDR2 YYREEE come from the germline V gene (reference sequence). This CDR3 is built from 15 residues. V gave up 6 bases and J gave up 0 bases; unmatched junction bases: 2. For the CDR3, the DNA is TGTGCCAGCACCCTAGCGGGAGGCTCCTACAATGAGCAGTTCTTC. It specifies CASTLAGGSYNEQFF.

The V call is TRBV7-9, the J call TRBJ2-1; 8 bases align to TRBD2. The CDR3 length is 16 residues. V lost 0 bases and J lost 4; bases outside the gene matches: 5. Germline assignment: CDR1 SEHNR and CDR2 FQNEAQ (reference sequence). The CDR3 reads CASSLAVSGVYNEQFF. The CDR3 DNA sequence: TGTGCCAGCAGCTTAGCAGTTAGCGGGGTATACAATGAGCAGTTCTTC.

The chain combines TRBV7-2 with TRBJ2-2; no clear D. The length of the CDR3 is 13 residues. Germline V gene lookup returns CDR1 SGHTA and CDR2 FQGNSA. V lost 5 bases and J lost 4, with 8 bases in between. In nucleotides, the CDR3 is TGTGCCAGCAGCCCTTGGACCACCGGGGAGCTGTTTTTT. Protein sequence: CASSPWTTGELFF. Looking up the rest from reference TRBV7-2 and TRBJ2-2 gives the full variable domain: GAGVSQSPSNKVTEKGKDVELRCDPISGHTALYWYRQSLGQGLEFLIYFQGNSAPDKSGLPSDRFSAERTGGSVSTLTIQRTQQEDSAVYLCASSPWTTGELFFGEGSRLTVL.

V is TRBV7-2 and J is TRBJ1-2; D unclear. V lost 1 base and J 14 bases, leaving 17 bases between the germline ends. In germline, CDR1 is SGHTA, CDR2 FQGNSA. This CDR3 spans 13 amino acids. The CDR3 spells CASSLDLGLWTTF. In DNA, the CDR3 is TGTGCCAGCAGCTTAGATCTCGGGTTGTGGACGACCTTC.

The chain employs TRBV28 and TRBJ1-5; maybe TRBD1 (6 bases). This CDR3 region has 14 residues. CDR1 is MDHEN and CDR2 is SYDVKM in the germline V gene. The V gene lost 5 bases and the J gene lost 4 bases, with 12 bases spanning the gap. Here the CDR3 DNA reads TGTGCCAGCAGTCGCCACAGGGTAAATCAGCCCCAGCATTTT. This codes for CASSRHRVNQPQHF.

J is TRBJ2-1 and V is TRBV7-8, with 8 bases matching TRBD2. V lost 5 bases and J lost 2; bases outside the gene matches: 5. The germline gives CDR1 SGHVS, CDR2 FQNEAQ. The CDR3 runs 15 residues. The CDR3, as DNA: TGTGCCAGCAGCCGTCCACTAGCGGCCTACAATGAGCAGTTCTTC. Its translation is CASSRPLAAYNEQFF.

The V gene is TRBV2, the J gene TRBJ1-2; D uncertain. This CDR3 has 14 amino acids. Per the germline V gene, CDR1 is SNHLY and CDR2 is FYNNEI. V gave up 5 bases and J gave up 4 bases, with 14 bases separating them. Here the CDR3 DNA reads TGTGCCAGCAGTTCTTCCCAGCCGGTCTATGGCTACACCTTC. This codes for CASSSSQPVYGYTF.

This chain uses TRBV2 with TRBJ1-3; 11 bases are a match to TRBD1. The CDR3 loop spans 15 amino acids. Trimming at V came to 5 bases and at J to 2 bases, leaving 2 bases not matched to a gene. Looked up from germline, CDR1 is SNHLY and CDR2 is FYNNEI. The CDR3 sequence is CASSPDRGPGNTIYF. The CDR3 region has the DNA TGTGCCAGCAGTCCGGACAGGGGGCCTGGAAACACCATATATTTT.

The gene calls are TRBV5-1 and TRBJ2-6; D ambiguous. V gave up 0 bases and J gave up 2 bases, with 9 bases separating them. The CDR3 has 16 amino acids. Germline lookup yields CDR1 SGHRS and CDR2 YFSETQ. CDR3 bases: TGCGCCAGCAGCTTGGAAGTACGGGCTGGGGCCAACGTCCTGACTTTC. Its translation: CASSLEVRAGANVLTF.

The rearrangement uses TRBV29-1 and TRBJ1-1; the D is unclear. Between the trimmed V and J ends, which lost 6 bases and 1 base, there was a span of 12 bases. Germline V lookup: CDR1 SQVTM, CDR2 ANQGSEA. The CDR3 spans 13 residues. DNA of the CDR3: TGCAGCGTAGGAGGTGCAGGGAACACTGAAGCTTTCTTT. Its protein product is CSVGGAGNTEAFF.

The rearrangement joins TRBV5-1 to TRBJ2-7, with TRBD2 identical over 7 bases. The CDR3 runs 14 residues. CDR1 is SGHRS, CDR2 YFSETQ, per germline. J lost 2 bases, V lost 5 bases, and 7 bases had no gene match. DNA of the CDR3: TGCGCCAGCAGTAACCTAGCGGATCCCTACGAGCAGTACTTC. Translating gives CASSNLADPYEQYF.

J is TRBJ2-3 and V is TRBV7-3; 9 positions agree with TRBD2. The germline V gene encodes CDR1 SGHTA and CDR2 FQGTGA. Trimming at V came to 5 bases and at J to 3 bases, leaving 6 bases not matched to a gene. The CDR3 is 15 amino acids. The CDR3 spells CASSVGTSITDTQYF. CDR3 sequence (DNA): TGTGCCAGCAGCGTCGGGACTAGCATAACAGATACGCAGTATTTT.

This clone was picked up one time. The chain carries TRBV18 and TRBJ2-7; 11 positions match TRBD2. V dropped 3 bases and J dropped 4; count of bases not matched to a gene: 8. The germline CDR1 and CDR2 sequences are KGHSH and LQKENI. This CDR3 contains 16 residues. The CDR3 loop reads CASSPTGTSGIYEQYF. DNA for the CDR3: TGTGCCAGCTCACCGACGGGGACTAGCGGAATTTACGAGCAGTACTTC.

This clone was counted a single time. The CDR3 spells CASSQVLAGGYNEQFF. CDR3 nucleotide sequence: TGCGCCAGCAGCCAGGTTCTAGCGGGGGGGTACAATGAGCAGTTCTTC. The chain couples TRBV4-1 to TRBJ2-1, with 12 bases identical to TRBD2. The CDR3 runs to 16 residues. In germline, CDR1 is MGHRA, CDR2 YSYEKL. Germline trimming cut 3 bases from V and 4 bases from J; bases unmatched to any gene: 4.

With respect to this clone: Other DNA variants within this sample encode the same CDR3. This chain joins TRBV19 and TRBJ2-3; D uncertain. V lost 3 bases to trimming and J lost 1 base, with 5 bases between them. Germline CDR1 LNHDA, CDR2 SQIVND (reference sequence). The CDR3 extends over 13 amino acids. The CDR3 protein is CASSIPGTDTQYF. DNA of the CDR3: TGTGCCAGTAGTATCCCTGGCACAGATACGCAGTATTTT.

The chain joins TRBV13 to TRBJ1-3; 9 positions agree with TRBD1. Losses at the gene ends were 4 bases for V and 2 bases for J; bases not matched to a gene: 15. The CDR3 runs to 19 residues. Germline CDR1 and CDR2: PRHDT and FYEKMQ (reference sequence). CDR3 coding DNA: TGTGCCAGCAGCTCGCCCGCCACGACAGGGGGAAGTCCTGGAAACACCATATATTTT. Amino acid sequence: CASSSPATTGGSPGNTIYF.

V usage is TRBV5-8 and J usage is TRBJ1-2; D unclear. Germline V lookup: CDR1 SGHTS, CDR2 YDEGEE. This CDR3 spans 15 amino acids. With 4 bases removed from V and 7 bases from J, the gap between germline ends came to 20 bases. Here the CDR3 reads CASSPRPRGGLGYTF. In DNA form, the CDR3 reads TGTGCCAGCAGCCCACGACCTAGAGGTGGGCTTGGCTACACCTTC.

This clone came up a few times. The chain has TRBV30 and TRBJ1-4; D not certain. Germline V CDR1 and CDR2: GTSNPN, SVGIG (reference sequence). V lost 4 bases and J lost 1, with 7 bases in between. This CDR3 region has 13 residues. CDR3 protein: CAWNPGTNEKLFF. The CDR3 DNA reads TGTGCCTGGAATCCGGGAACTAATGAAAAACTGTTTTTT.

V gene TRBV28 combines with J gene TRBJ2-1; TRBD1 matches 7 bases. Germline trimming cut 5 bases from V and 7 bases from J; bases unmatched to any gene: 11. The germline V gene encodes CDR1 MDHEN and CDR2 SYDVKM. The CDR3 is made up of 15 amino acids. The CDR3 here is CASSIPGQPQNEQFF. In DNA form, the CDR3 reads TGTGCCAGCAGTATACCGGGACAGCCCCAAAATGAGCAGTTCTTC.